The entry below gives a single T cell receptor (beta chain) sequence along with its context. The data stem from a study of blood T cell repertoires in COVID-19. In the study overall: Material from acute and convalescent COVID-19 was sourced from the United States, Italy and Spain. PBMCs, B-cell-depleted T cells, or T cells provided the cDNA or gDNA that made up the material.

Authors' methods: From reference gene primer amplification, estimates of nucleated cell counts were derived. Repertoires were generated with immunoSEQ multiplex PCR, while TCRdb's copy carries only in-frame clones and drops some. Clone size and V and J calls were adopted from that table, with D and trimming inferred from the DNA. The table lists 200,000 to 300,000 clones, around 83% of them singletons. Germline V gene data show CDR1 as SGHVS and CDR2 as FNYEAQ. V lost 5 bases and J 1 base, leaving 8 bases between the germline ends. The CDR3 totals 13 residues. The TCR comes from a woman aged 80 or older with acute or convalescent COVID-19. The sequenced material came from peripheral blood. The chain has TRBV7-6 and TRBJ2-5; no clear D. The CDR3 reads CASSNIAQETQYF. DNA of the CDR3: TGTGCCAGCAGCAACATCGCCCAAGAGACCCAGTACTTC.